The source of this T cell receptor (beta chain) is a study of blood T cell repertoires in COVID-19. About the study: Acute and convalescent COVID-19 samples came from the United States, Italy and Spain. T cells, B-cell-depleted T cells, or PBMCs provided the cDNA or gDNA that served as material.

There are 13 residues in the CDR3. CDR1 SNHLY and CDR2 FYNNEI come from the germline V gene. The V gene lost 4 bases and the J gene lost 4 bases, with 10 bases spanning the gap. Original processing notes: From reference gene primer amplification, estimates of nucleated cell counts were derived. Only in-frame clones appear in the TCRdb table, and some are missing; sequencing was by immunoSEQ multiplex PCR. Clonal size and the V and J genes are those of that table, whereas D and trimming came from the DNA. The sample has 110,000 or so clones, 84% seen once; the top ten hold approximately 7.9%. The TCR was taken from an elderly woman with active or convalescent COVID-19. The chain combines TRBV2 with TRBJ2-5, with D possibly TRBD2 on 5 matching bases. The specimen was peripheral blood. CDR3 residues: CASSGFGGETQYF. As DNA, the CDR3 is TGTGCCAGCAGTGGGTTTGGAGGAGAGACCCAGTACTTC.